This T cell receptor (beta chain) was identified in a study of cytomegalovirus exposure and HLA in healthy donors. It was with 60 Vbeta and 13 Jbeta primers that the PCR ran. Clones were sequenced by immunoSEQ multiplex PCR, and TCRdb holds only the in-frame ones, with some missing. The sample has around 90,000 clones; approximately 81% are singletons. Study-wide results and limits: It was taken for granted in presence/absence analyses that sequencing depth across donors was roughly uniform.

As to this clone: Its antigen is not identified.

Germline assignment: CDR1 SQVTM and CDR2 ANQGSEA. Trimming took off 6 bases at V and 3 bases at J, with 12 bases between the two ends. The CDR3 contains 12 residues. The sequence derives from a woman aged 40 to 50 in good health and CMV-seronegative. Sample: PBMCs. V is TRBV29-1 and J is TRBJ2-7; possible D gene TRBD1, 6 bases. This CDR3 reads CSVQTGRYEQYF. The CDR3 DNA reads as TGCAGCGTACAGACAGGCCGCTACGAGCAGTACTTC.